Sequencing of this T cell receptor (beta chain) was carried out in a study of radiotherapy plus CTLA-4 blockade in lung cancer. Study-level information: The study recorded objective responses in 18% of patients and disease control in roughly 34%.

Overall study results and limits: Reported findings show early blood T cell clone dynamics, with interferon-beta, best predicted response. Subsequent to radiotherapy plus ipilimumab, tumor-derived TCR clones underwent expansion in blood.

This CDR3 is built from 15 residues. Germline CDR1 is MNHEY and CDR2 is SMNVEV (reference sequence). Losses at the gene ends were 5 bases for V and 3 bases for J; bases not matched to a gene: 6. The repertoire was sequenced with immunoSEQ multiplex PCR; TCRdb's copy has only in-frame clones and lacks some. Among approximately 47,000 clones, around 83% were seen once, and the ten largest hold approximately 3.4%. With respect to this clone: The antigen is not known.

The TCR sequence derives from a human donor with non-small cell lung cancer who had stable disease on radiotherapy plus ipilimumab. The sample in question was peripheral blood, obtained from a patient treated with radiotherapy plus ipilimumab. The chain employs TRBV27 and TRBJ1-2; TRBD1 aligns across 10 bases. The chain's CDR3 is CASSTGTGADYGYTF. CDR3 bases: TGTGCCAGCAGTACCGGGACAGGGGCGGACTATGGCTACACCTTC.